The T cell receptor beta chain described here comes from a study of blood T cell repertoires in COVID-19. TCRdb's table, derived via immunoSEQ multiplex PCR, lists solely in-frame clones and lacks some. The sample lists 200,000 or so clones; approximately 86% were seen once. The CDR3 has 15 amino acids. Looked up from germline, CDR1 is MNHEY and CDR2 is SVGEGT. J gave up 5 bases and V 5 bases, and 8 bases lay outside the gene matches. In its sample, this clone was seen a few times. Sequenced input: peripheral blood. The chain is built from TRBV6-2 or TRBV6-3 and TRBJ2-2; 7 nucleotides match TRBD1. This TCR came from a man aged 65 to 85 with active or convalescent COVID-19. For the CDR3, the DNA is TGTGCCAGCAGTCAGGACAGGCATTATACCGGGGAGCTGTTTTTT. Its protein product is CASSQDRHYTGELFF.